Each of the 11 T cell receptor beta chains below was sequenced from the same sample in a study of cytomegalovirus exposure and HLA in healthy donors. The PCR contained 60 Vbeta and 13 Jbeta primers. Here immunoSEQ multiplex PCR was the method, and the copy in TCRdb shows in-frame clones only, minus some. Its table records roughly 190,000 clones. The specimen sequenced was PBMCs. The receptors originated from a woman between 18 and 29 years old in good health and CMV-seropositive.

The V and J genes are TRBV2 and TRBJ2-3; perhaps TRBD2 as D (6 bases). The CDR3 spans 13 residues. Germline CDR1 is SNHLY and CDR2 is FYNNEI. The V and J ends lost 8 bases and 2 bases respectively, with 11 bases between them. CDR3 amino acids: CASSSGATDTQYF. The CDR3 DNA is TGTGCCAGCTCGTCGGGAGCCACAGATACGCAGTATTTT.

This sequence joins TRBV5-4 and TRBJ1-3; D is undetermined. Per the germline V gene, CDR1 is SGHNT and CDR2 is YYREEE (reference sequence). This CDR3 comprises 15 residues. V lost 0 bases and J 0 bases, leaving 7 bases between the germline ends. CDR3 sequence: CASSLGGVSGNTIYF. The CDR3 DNA follows: TGTGCCAGCAGCTTGGGCGGAGTCTCTGGAAACACCATATATTTT.

The chain joins TRBV5-8 to TRBJ1-3, with a tentative D call TRBD1 (6 bases). Trimming removed 4 bases from V and 6 bases from J, with 14 bases in between. The CDR3 length is 14 residues. Germline V CDR1 and CDR2: SGHTS, YDEGEE. In DNA, the CDR3 is TGTGCCAGCAGCCCCGGACAGCCAGAAAACACCATATATTTT. As protein: CASSPGQPENTIYF.

This chain uses TRBV7-6 with TRBJ2-2; tentatively, D is TRBD1 (5 bases). CDR1 is SGHVS, CDR2 FNYEAQ, per germline. Trimming shortened V by 3 bases and J by 2 bases, and 13 bases separated the two germline ends. The CDR3 loop spans 16 amino acids. CDR3 amino acids: CASSFQAGINTGELFF. CDR3 bases: TGTGCCAGCAGCTTCCAGGCAGGGATTAACACCGGGGAGCTGTTTTTT. The variable domain in full, completed from reference TRBV7-6 and TRBJ2-2, reads GAGVSQSPRYKVTKRGQDVALRCDPISGHVSLYWYRQALGQGPEFLTYFNYEAQQDKSGLPNDRFSAERPEGSISTLTIQRTEQRDSAMYRCASSFQAGINTGELFFGEGSRLTVL.

This rearrangement joins TRBV18 to TRBJ2-5, with D uncertain. The germline gives CDR1 KGHSH, CDR2 LQKENI. Trimming removed 2 bases from V and 5 bases from J, with 12 bases in between. The CDR3 length is 14 residues. CDR3 nucleotide sequence: TGTGCCAGCTCACCAACGGTCGCTTCGGAGACCCAGTACTTC. It specifies CASSPTVASETQYF.

V and J are TRBV7-2 and TRBJ1-1, with TRBD1 matching over 7 bases. Unmatched junction bases numbered 3, after V lost 0 bases and J lost 8 bases. This CDR3 contains 13 residues. The germline CDR1 and CDR2 sequences are SGHTA and FQGNSA. CDR3 region: CASSLAVQGEAFF. CDR3 in DNA: TGTGCCAGCAGCTTAGCGGTACAGGGGGAAGCTTTCTTT. Full variable domain (missing parts from reference TRBV7-2 and TRBJ1-1): GAGVSQSPSNKVTEKGKDVELRCDPISGHTALYWYRQSLGQGLEFLIYFQGNSAPDKSGLPSDRFSAERTGGSVSTLTIQRTQQEDSAVYLCASSLAVQGEAFFGQGTRLTVV.

This chain connects TRBV9 to TRBJ2-1, with 10 nucleotides matching TRBD2. The CDR3 contains 14 residues. V lost 7 bases and J lost 6; bases outside the gene matches: 7. The V gene's germline CDR1 is SGDLS and CDR2 YYNGEE. In DNA, the CDR3 is TGTGCCAGCTCCCTGGGGACTAGCGTCAATGAGCAGTTCTTC. This gives the protein CASSLGTSVNEQFF.

The chain recombines TRBV7-2 with TRBJ1-1, with D possibly being TRBD1 (5 bases). The CDR3 is 12 amino acids. Per the germline V gene, CDR1 is SGHTA and CDR2 is FQGNSA. V gave up 1 base and J gave up 12 bases, with 12 bases separating them. This chain's CDR3 is CASSLDGGLTFF. CDR3 nucleotide sequence: TGTGCCAGCAGCTTAGATGGGGGGTTGACTTTCTTT.

The V gene is TRBV30, the J gene TRBJ2-1; TRBD1 matches 8 bases. This CDR3 is built from 12 residues. With V trimmed by 2 bases and J by 9 bases, 3 bases remained unmatched. Per germline, CDR1 GTSNPN and CDR2 SVGIG (reference sequence). DNA of the CDR3: TGTGCCTGGAGTACAGGGGGTCCTGAGCAGTTCTTC. Amino acids: CAWSTGGPEQFF.

The rearrangement joins TRBV30 to TRBJ1-3; D may be TRBD1 (6 bases). Per the germline V gene, CDR1 is GTSNPN and CDR2 is SVGIG (reference sequence). CDR3 length: 12 residues. Trimming pared 3 bases from V and 7 bases from J, leaving 10 bases between. CDR3 bases: TGTGCCTGGAGCACAGGGCGGAACACCATATATTTT. Protein product: CAWSTGRNTIYF. Based on the CDR3 plus reference TRBV30 and TRBJ1-3, the full variable domain is SQTIHQWPATLVQPVGSPLSLECTVEGTSNPNLYWYRQAAGRGLQLLFYSVGIGQISSEVPQNLSASRPQDRQFILSSKKLLLSDSGFYLCAWSTGRNTIYFGEGSWLTVV.

The rearrangement uses TRBV5-1 and TRBJ2-2; TRBD2 matches 12 bases. Germline V CDR1 and CDR2: SGHRS, YFSETQ. The CDR3 is 17 amino acids. The V segment lost 4 bases and the J segment 7 bases; nucleotides outside the gene matches: 11. In DNA, the CDR3 is TGCGCCAGCAGCCGGCTAGCGGGAGGGGGTATCCTCGGGGAGCTGTTTTTT. As protein: CASSRLAGGGILGELFF.